Listed below are T cell receptor beta chains from one sample, sequenced in a study of blood T cell repertoires in COVID-19. The repertoire was sequenced with immunoSEQ multiplex PCR; TCRdb's copy has only in-frame clones and lacks some. The profile shows 140,000 or so clones, around 89% of them singletons. Sequencing was done on a sample of peripheral blood. The origin of the receptors is a woman aged 55-69 years with active COVID-19. Both conserved end residues are trimmed from each CDR3. The D gene is left open where the match is weak. Clone sizes are given selectively: once, few, many, or a class where the clone is expanded.

J gene: TRBJ1-2
D gene: .
V gene: TRBV7-9
clone size: .
CDR3 protein: ASSLTGTLYGYT

J gene: TRBJ2-1
D gene: TRBD2
V gene: TRBV6-2/TRBV6-3
clone size: .
CDR3 protein: ASSHPTSSHEQF

J gene: TRBJ2-3
D gene: TRBD2
V gene: TRBV25-1
clone size: .
CDR3 protein: ASSGRREGSTDTQY

J gene: TRBJ2-7
D gene: TRBD2
V gene: TRBV10-2
clone size: .
CDR3 protein: ASSEGLGAYEQY

J gene: TRBJ2-1
D gene: TRBD2
V gene: TRBV7-9
clone size: .
CDR3 protein: ASSELAGYNEQF

J gene: TRBJ2-3
D gene: TRBD2
V gene: TRBV9
clone size: .
CDR3 protein: ASSAHSGSTDTQY

J gene: TRBJ1-1
D gene: .
V gene: TRBV5-4
clone size: .
CDR3 protein: ASSRRGDTEAF

J gene: TRBJ2-2
D gene: .
V gene: TRBV5-1
clone size: once
CDR3 protein: ASTLDRPNTGELF

J gene: TRBJ2-1
D gene: .
V gene: TRBV3-1/TRBV3-2
clone size: .
CDR3 protein: ASSQGSTGTSGRGQF

J gene: TRBJ2-2
D gene: .
V gene: TRBV6-5
clone size: .
CDR3 protein: ASSYSRLLTGELF